Here is one TCR beta chain with its context. This CDR3 has 16 amino acids. CDR1 MNHEY and CDR2 SMNVEV come from the germline V gene (reference sequence). V dropped 8 bases and J dropped 5 bases, with 22 bases sitting between them. Combining a sample-barcoded 5' primer with a J-beta primer mix, a second PCR ran for roughly 7 to 12 cycles. From the 5' RACE reads, TCRdb called clonotypes with MiXCR, one entry per CDR3 protein. Of some 690,000 distinct CDR3 sequences detected, about 20% appear once; the ten largest clones hold roughly a fifth. The data stem from a study of blood T cells in healthy people across ages.

The sample was blood. This clonotype originated in a man in his sixties or seventies in good health. The V and J genes are TRBV27 and TRBJ2-1, with TRBD2 as a possible D gene (7 bases). The CDR3 DNA follows: TGTGCCAGCTCAATAGGGGGGGCCCGACTCAACAATGAGCAGTTCTTC. Translated: CASSIGGARLNNEQFF.